This entry is about one TCR beta chain. Its antigen is as yet unknown. The data belong to a study of T cell responses to AZD1222 COVID-19 vaccine. The study, taken as a whole, reports: The span of vaccine-associated CD4 TCRs extended across spike, with dominance at 160-218 and 743-854. With two AZD1222 doses given, Spike-specific TCR breadth and depth both rose.

The ends lost 0 bases at V and 3 bases at J; junction bases unmatched: 5. Germline-derived CDR1 and CDR2 are SGHDT and YYEEEE. There are 16 residues in the CDR3. The method was immunoSEQ multiplex PCR; TCRdb's version includes in-frame clones alone and lacks a portion of them. The sample includes approximately 160,000 clones, roughly 94% seen only once; the top ten take under 6%. This chain uses TRBV5-6 with TRBJ2-7; 11 positions agree with TRBD2. This material consisted of peripheral blood, taken 28 days after the second AZD1222 dose. The origin of this receptor is an adult who received the AZD1222 COVID-19 vaccine. This CDR3 reads CASSLDGSGRDYEQYF. CDR3 DNA: TGTGCCAGCAGCTTGGATGGTAGCGGGAGGGACTACGAGCAGTACTTC.